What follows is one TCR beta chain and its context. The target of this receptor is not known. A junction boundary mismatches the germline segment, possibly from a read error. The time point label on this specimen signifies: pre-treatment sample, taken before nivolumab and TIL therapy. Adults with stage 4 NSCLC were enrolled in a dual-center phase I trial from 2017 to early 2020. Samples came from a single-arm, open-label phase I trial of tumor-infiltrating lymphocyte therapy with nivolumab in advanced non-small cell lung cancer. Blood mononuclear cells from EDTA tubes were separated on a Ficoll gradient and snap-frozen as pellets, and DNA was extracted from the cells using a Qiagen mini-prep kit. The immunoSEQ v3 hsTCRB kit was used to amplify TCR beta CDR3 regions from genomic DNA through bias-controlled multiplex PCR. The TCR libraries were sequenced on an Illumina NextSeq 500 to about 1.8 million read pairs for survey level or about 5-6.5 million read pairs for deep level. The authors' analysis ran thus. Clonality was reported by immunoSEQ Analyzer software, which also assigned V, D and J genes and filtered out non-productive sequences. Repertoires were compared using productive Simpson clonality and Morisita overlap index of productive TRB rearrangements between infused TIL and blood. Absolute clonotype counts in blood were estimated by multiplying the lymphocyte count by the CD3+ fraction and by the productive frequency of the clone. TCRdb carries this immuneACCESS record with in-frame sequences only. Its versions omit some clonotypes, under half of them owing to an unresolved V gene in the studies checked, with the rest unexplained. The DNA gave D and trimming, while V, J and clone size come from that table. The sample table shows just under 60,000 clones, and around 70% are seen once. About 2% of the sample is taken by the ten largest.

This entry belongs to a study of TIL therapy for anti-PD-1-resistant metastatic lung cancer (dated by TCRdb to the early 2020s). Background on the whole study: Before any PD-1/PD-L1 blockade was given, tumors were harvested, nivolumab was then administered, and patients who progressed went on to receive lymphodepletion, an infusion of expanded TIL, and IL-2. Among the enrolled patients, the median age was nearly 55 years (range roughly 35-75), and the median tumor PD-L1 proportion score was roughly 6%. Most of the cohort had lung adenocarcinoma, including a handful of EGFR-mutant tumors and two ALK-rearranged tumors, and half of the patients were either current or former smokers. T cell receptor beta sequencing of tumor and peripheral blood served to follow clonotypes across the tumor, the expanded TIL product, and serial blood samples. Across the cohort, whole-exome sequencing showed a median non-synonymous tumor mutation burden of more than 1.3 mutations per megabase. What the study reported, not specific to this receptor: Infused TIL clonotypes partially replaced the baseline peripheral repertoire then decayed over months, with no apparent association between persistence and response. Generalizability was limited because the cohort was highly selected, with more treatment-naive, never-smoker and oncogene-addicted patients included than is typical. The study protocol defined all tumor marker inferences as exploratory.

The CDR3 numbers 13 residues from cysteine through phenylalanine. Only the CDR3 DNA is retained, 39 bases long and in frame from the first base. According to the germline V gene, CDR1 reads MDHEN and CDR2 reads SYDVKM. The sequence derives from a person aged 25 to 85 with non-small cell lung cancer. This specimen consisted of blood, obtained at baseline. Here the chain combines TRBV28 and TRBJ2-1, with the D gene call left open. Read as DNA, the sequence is TGTGCCAGCAGTCTATGGGGAAACAATGAGCAGTTCTTC. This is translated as CASSLWGNNEQFF.